This T cell receptor (beta chain) derives from a study of CD8+ T cells in alopecia areata. Germline V gene lookup returns CDR1 SGHDT and CDR2 YYEEEE. This CDR3 is 14 amino acids long. Trimming took 1 base from V and 3 from J, leaving 11 bases between them. Four to six patients had their CD4+ cells sorted into CD25+CD127- cells. Extraction of RNA preceded its reverse transcription into cDNA, which served as the sequencing template. Only in-frame clones appear in the TCRdb table, and some are missing; sequencing was by immunoSEQ multiplex PCR. This table holds around 20,000 clones, less than 70% found once.

This chain links TRBV5-6 with TRBJ2-7; TRBD1 might be the D (6 bases). The receptor was derived from a human donor with alopecia areata. Sequenced sample: CD4+ Tregs sorted from blood. The CDR3, as DNA: TGTGCCAGCAGCTTGCCAGGGGATCTCTACGAGCAGTACTTC. Translation gives CASSLPGDLYEQYF. Variable domain in full (rest from reference TRBV5-6 and TRBJ2-7): DAGVTQSPTHLIKTRGQQVTLRCSPKSGHDTVSWYQQALGQGPQFIFQYYEEEERQRGNFPDRFSGHQFPNYSSELNVNALLLGDSALYLCASSLPGDLYEQYFGPGTRLTVT.